These 6 T cell receptor beta chains were sequenced from one sample in a study of T-cell reconstitution after alpha-beta-depleted transplantation in children. Preparation of the TCRbeta library was carried out with unique molecular identifiers. MiXCR, run by TCRdb on the PCR reads, gives a single entry per CDR3 protein. Of 800,000 to 1,000,000 distinct CDR3 sequences listed, 25% to 35% are singletons. This specimen was PBMCs, mostly from graft donor cells, taken 360 days after TCRalphabeta/CD19-depleted stem cell transplant. The source is a boy under two years old who had a stem cell transplant for SCID, so the T cells may come from the graft donor.

A few counts support this clonotype. This chain links TRBV20-1 with TRBJ1-1; D is uncertain. Trimming shortened V by 0 bases and J by 1 base, and 6 bases separated the two germline ends. The germline V gene encodes CDR1 DFQATT and CDR2 SNEGSKA (reference sequence). The CDR3 covers 13 residues. The chain's CDR3 is CSARDMGNTEAFF. The CDR3 DNA sequence: TGCAGTGCTAGAGATATGGGGAACACTGAAGCTTTCTTT.

In its sample, this clonotype was seen a few times. The chain carries TRBV12-3 or TRBV12-4 and TRBJ1-2; a possible D gene is TRBD1 (6 bases). This CDR3 is 18 amino acids long. Trimming took off 6 bases at V and 2 bases at J, with 25 bases between the two ends. The CDR3 spells CASSPFDWSGAVNYGYTF. In nucleotides, the CDR3 is TGTGCCAGCAGCCCCTTTGATTGGTCAGGGGCAGTCAACTATGGCTACACCTTC.

A few counts support this clonotype. The V call is TRBV11-2, the J call TRBJ2-5, with 8 bases matching TRBD1. Germline assignment: CDR1 SGHAT and CDR2 FQNNGV. The CDR3 is made up of 14 amino acids. V shed 3 bases and J 5 bases; nucleotides not matched to a gene: 5. CDR3 nucleotide sequence: TGTGCCAGCAGCTTCCCCGGGACAGGCGAGACCCAGTACTTC. This translates into CASSFPGTGETQYF.

The chain employs TRBV5-6 and TRBJ2-1, with 7 bases lining up with TRBD2. The CDR3 has 17 residues. V trimming: 0 bases; J trimming: 0 bases; junction bases outside the gene matches: 6. Germline V gene data show CDR1 as SGHDT and CDR2 as YYEEEE. The CDR3 loop reads CASSLGGGWSSYNEQFF. CDR3 bases: TGTGCCAGCAGCTTGGGCGGGGGTTGGAGCTCCTACAATGAGCAGTTCTTC.

This clonotype was counted only a few times. Here the CDR3 reads CASSLDSGAGPQHF. The CDR3 DNA follows: TGCGCCAGCAGCTTGGATTCCGGCGCAGGGCCCCAGCATTTT. The chain links TRBV5-1 to TRBJ1-5; D remains unclear. V shed 0 bases and J shed 9 bases, with 13 bases lying between them. The CDR3 is made up of 14 amino acids. CDR1 is SGHRS, CDR2 YFSETQ, per germline.

This chain joins TRBV12-3 or TRBV12-4 and TRBJ2-1; TRBD2 agrees at 8 bases. The CDR3 contains 16 residues. The J segment lost 8 bases and the V segment lost 6 bases, leaving 15 bases of the junction unmatched. CDR3 bases: TGTGCCAGCAGCCTCTTGGCGGGGGGCCTACTACATGAGCAGTTCTTC. The encoded protein is CASSLLAGGLLHEQFF.